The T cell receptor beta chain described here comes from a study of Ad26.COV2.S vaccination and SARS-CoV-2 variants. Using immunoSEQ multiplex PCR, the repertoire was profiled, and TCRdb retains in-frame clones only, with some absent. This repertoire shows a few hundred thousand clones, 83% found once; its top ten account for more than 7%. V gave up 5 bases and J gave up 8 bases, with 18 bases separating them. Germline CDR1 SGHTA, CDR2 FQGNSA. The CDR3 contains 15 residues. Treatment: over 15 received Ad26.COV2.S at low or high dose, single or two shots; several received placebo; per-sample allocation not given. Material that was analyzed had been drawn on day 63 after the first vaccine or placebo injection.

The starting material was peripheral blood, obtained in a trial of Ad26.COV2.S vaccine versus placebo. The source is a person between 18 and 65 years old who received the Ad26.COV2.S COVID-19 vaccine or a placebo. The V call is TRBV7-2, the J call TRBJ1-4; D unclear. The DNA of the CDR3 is TGTGCCAGCAGCCCTAACATAGGCGGGTACGAAAAACTGTTTTTT. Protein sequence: CASSPNIGGYEKLFF.